This TCR beta chain stems from a study of T cell responses to AZD1222 COVID-19 vaccine. About the research overall: Pooling covered second doses at about 4 or about 12 weeks.

Study-wide findings and caveats: It was only after the peak T cell response that any repertoires were sampled. CD4 TCRs associated with vaccination spanned spike, dominating at 160-218 and 743-854. Baseline antibody screening turned up just a handful of seropositive AZD1222 recipients.

This CDR3 has 15 amino acids. Per germline, CDR1 MNHEY and CDR2 SVGAGI. Trimming shortened V by 11 bases and J by 3 bases, and 20 bases separated the two germline ends. The count of this clone is one. Its antigen is unknown. Profiling relied on immunoSEQ multiplex PCR, and the TCRdb table lists in-frame clones only, not all of them. Of around 100,000 clones listed, roughly 90% are singletons. V gene TRBV6-5 combines with J gene TRBJ2-1; tentatively, D is TRBD2 (6 bases). Specimen: peripheral blood, collected on day 0 of AZD1222 vaccination. This receptor was obtained from an adult in good health. This CDR3 reads CAGPSLRRDYNEQFF. CDR3 nucleotides: TGTGCCGGACCCTCCCTAAGGAGGGACTACAATGAGCAGTTCTTC.